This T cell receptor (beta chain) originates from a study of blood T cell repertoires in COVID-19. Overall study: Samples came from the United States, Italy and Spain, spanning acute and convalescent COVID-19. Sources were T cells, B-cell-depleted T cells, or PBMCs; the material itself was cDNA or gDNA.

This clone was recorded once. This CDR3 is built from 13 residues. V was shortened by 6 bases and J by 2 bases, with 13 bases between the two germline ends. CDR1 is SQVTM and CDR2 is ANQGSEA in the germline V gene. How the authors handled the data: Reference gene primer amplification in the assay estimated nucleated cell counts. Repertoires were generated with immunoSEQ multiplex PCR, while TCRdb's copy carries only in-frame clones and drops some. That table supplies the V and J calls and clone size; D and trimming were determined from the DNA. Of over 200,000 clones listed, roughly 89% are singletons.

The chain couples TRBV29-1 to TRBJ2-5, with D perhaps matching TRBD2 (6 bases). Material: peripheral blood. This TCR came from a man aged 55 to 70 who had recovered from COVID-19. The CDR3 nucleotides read TGCAGCGTGGGGGGTCGTCGGCAAGAGACCCAGTACTTC. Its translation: CSVGGRRQETQYF.